This T cell receptor (beta chain) comes out of a study of vaccination effects on CD4 cells after COVID-19. Study in general: With the ViraFEST assay, the study expanded antigen-specific CD4+ T cells using viral peptide pools, then sequenced them. Cultures used approximately 2 million PBMC per well, 9.5 to 10 IU/ml IL-2 and around 9.7 ug/ml peptides.

Culturing for more than 9 days preceded CD4+ T cell isolation. Either the mRNA-1273 or the BNT162b2 vaccine was given to participants as two doses. TCRdb's copy holds only in-frame clones and misses some; the assay was immunoSEQ multiplex PCR. This sample yields about 73,000 clones, of which 65% to 80% are seen a single time; about 2% belongs to the top ten. Regarding this clone: What it binds is not known.

Between the trimmed V and J ends, which lost 0 bases and 2 bases, there was a span of 16 bases. Germline-derived CDR1 and CDR2 are MNHNS and SASEGT. This CDR3 is built from 17 residues. The receptor was derived from a human donor who received a COVID-19 vaccine. The rearrangement links TRBV6-1 to TRBJ1-2; unclear D gene. This specimen consisted of CD4+ T cells from PBMCs cultured without peptide, obtained after COVID-19 vaccination. CDR3 DNA sequence: TGTGCCAGCAGTGAAGCGCTCGGGCAGATGGGGAACTATGGCTACACCTTC. Amino acids: CASSEALGQMGNYGYTF.